This entry features one TCR beta chain sequence. The sample originates from a study of blood T cell repertoires in COVID-19. Study summary: T cells, B-cell-depleted T cells, or PBMCs supplied cDNA or gDNA.

This CDR3 comprises 14 residues. The germline gives CDR1 MNHEY, CDR2 SMNVEV (reference sequence). The V gene end was trimmed by 6 bases and the J gene end by 10 bases; junction bases not matched to a gene: 10. Cohort allocation depended upon clinical history that participants reported. In the source study's methods: Amplification of reference gene primers provided the estimated nucleated cell counts. The method was immunoSEQ multiplex PCR; TCRdb's version includes in-frame clones alone and lacks a portion of them. V and J calls and clone size are those listed in that table; D and trimming were worked out from the DNA. This sample has 300,000 to 350,000 clones; roughly 88% occur once, and the top ten carry 5%.

Sequenced: PBMCs or T cells enriched from blood (not recorded which). V usage is TRBV27 and J usage is TRBJ1-5, with 9 bases matching TRBD1. The receptor was derived from a young man who had recovered from COVID-19. CDR3 protein: CASRSGTGTLPQHF. The CDR3 DNA reads as TGTGCCAGCAGATCCGGGACAGGGACCCTCCCCCAGCATTTT.